Listed below are T cell receptor beta chains from one sample, sequenced in a study of blood T cell repertoires in COVID-19. Clones were sequenced by immunoSEQ multiplex PCR, and TCRdb holds only the in-frame ones, with some missing. The sample includes about 23,000 clones, approximately 94% of them seen just once. What was sequenced was peripheral blood. The source of these receptors is a woman in her fifties or sixties with active COVID-19. The CDR3 runs from the conserved cysteine through the conserved F or W. The order of the fields is D gene, clone size, V gene, J gene, CDR3 protein, CDR3 DNA. D genes are given only for firm matches. The size of a clone is reported for some rows only, either as once, few or many, or as a class for expanded clones.

D gene: -; clone size: -; V gene: TRBV29-1; J gene: TRBJ1-1; CDR3 protein: CSAGARDMNTEAFF; CDR3 DNA: TGCAGCGCGGGCGCAAGGGACATGAACACTGAAGCTTTCTTT
D gene: TRBD1; clone size: -; V gene: TRBV29-1; J gene: TRBJ1-2; CDR3 protein: CSVETGDYGYTF; CDR3 DNA: TGCAGCGTGGAGACAGGGGACTATGGCTACACCTTC
D gene: TRBD2; clone size: -; V gene: TRBV18; J gene: TRBJ2-1; CDR3 protein: CASSPKGLADNEQFF; CDR3 DNA: TGTGCCAGCTCACCCAAGGGACTAGCGGATAATGAGCAGTTCTTC
D gene: -; clone size: -; V gene: TRBV5-4; J gene: TRBJ1-3; CDR3 protein: CASSFWQGGGNTIYF; CDR3 DNA: TGTGCCAGCAGCTTTTGGCAGGGCGGAGGAAACACCATATATTTT
D gene: -; clone size: few; V gene: TRBV13; J gene: TRBJ1-2; CDR3 protein: CASSLGQQRSYGYTF; CDR3 DNA: TGTGCCAGCAGCTTAGGTCAACAGAGAAGCTATGGCTACACCTTC
D gene: -; clone size: -; V gene: TRBV2; J gene: TRBJ1-1; CDR3 protein: CASSDRALNTEAFF; CDR3 DNA: TGTGCCAGCAGTGACAGGGCGCTGAACACTGAAGCTTTCTTT
D gene: -; clone size: few; V gene: TRBV4-1; J gene: TRBJ2-2; CDR3 protein: CASRPGHRTGELFF; CDR3 DNA: TGCGCCAGCAGACCGGGACACCGCACCGGGGAGCTGTTTTTT
D gene: TRBD2; clone size: -; V gene: TRBV28; J gene: TRBJ2-3; CDR3 protein: CASSSGLAGATTDTQYF; CDR3 DNA: TGTGCCAGCAGTTCGGGACTAGCGGGAGCTACCACAGATACGCAGTATTTT
D gene: TRBD1; clone size: -; V gene: TRBV10-3; J gene: TRBJ2-5; CDR3 protein: CAISRQGWETQYF; CDR3 DNA: TGTGCCATCAGTCGACAGGGTTGGGAGACCCAGTACTTC
D gene: TRBD1; clone size: once; V gene: TRBV6-2/TRBV6-3; J gene: TRBJ2-1; CDR3 protein: CASSYRRGGQGASSYNEQFF; CDR3 DNA: TGTGCCAGCAGTTACCGCCGGGGGGGACAGGGGGCCAGCTCCTACAATGAGCAGTTCTTC
D gene: TRBD2; clone size: -; V gene: TRBV4-2; J gene: TRBJ2-3; CDR3 protein: CASSPRTGGADTQYF; CDR3 DNA: TGTGCCAGCAGCCCCAGAACGGGGGGGGCAGATACGCAGTATTTT
D gene: -; clone size: -; V gene: TRBV19; J gene: TRBJ2-6; CDR3 protein: CASSLTLRANVLTF; CDR3 DNA: TGTGCCAGTAGTTTGACTCTGAGGGCCAACGTCCTGACTTTC
D gene: -; clone size: -; V gene: TRBV7-9; J gene: TRBJ2-2; CDR3 protein: CASSKVGNRAGELFF; CDR3 DNA: TGTGCCAGCAGCAAAGTCGGTAATCGGGCCGGGGAGCTGTTTTTT
D gene: -; clone size: once; V gene: TRBV5-1; J gene: TRBJ1-2; CDR3 protein: CASSDGLYGYTF; CDR3 DNA: TGCGCCAGCAGCGATGGACTTTATGGCTACACCTTC
D gene: -; clone size: -; V gene: TRBV5-1; J gene: TRBJ1-1; CDR3 protein: CASSLGQENTEAFF; CDR3 DNA: TGCGCCAGCAGCTTGGGCCAGGAGAACACTGAAGCTTTCTTT
D gene: -; clone size: -; V gene: TRBV5-1; J gene: TRBJ2-1; CDR3 protein: CASSWTVAYNEQFF; CDR3 DNA: TGCGCCAGCAGCTGGACTGTCGCCTACAATGAGCAGTTCTTC
D gene: -; clone size: once; V gene: TRBV18; J gene: TRBJ1-6; CDR3 protein: CASSPATDSPLHF; CDR3 DNA: TGTGCCAGCTCACCAGCAACAGATTCACCCCTCCACTTT
D gene: TRBD2; clone size: -; V gene: TRBV3-1/TRBV3-2; J gene: TRBJ2-1; CDR3 protein: CASSDLAGAAYNEQFF; CDR3 DNA: TGTGCCAGCAGCGACCTAGCGGGAGCCGCCTACAATGAGCAGTTCTTC
D gene: TRBD1; clone size: -; V gene: TRBV19; J gene: TRBJ2-2; CDR3 protein: CASSDRGTGELFF; CDR3 DNA: TGTGCCAGTAGTGACAGGGGCACCGGGGAGCTGTTTTTT
D gene: -; clone size: -; V gene: TRBV5-1; J gene: TRBJ2-7; CDR3 protein: CASSLGAGAYEQYF; CDR3 DNA: TGCGCCAGCAGCTTGGGGGCAGGGGCCTACGAGCAGTACTTC
D gene: TRBD2; clone size: -; V gene: TRBV19; J gene: TRBJ2-7; CDR3 protein: CASSKPTSGSFEQYF; CDR3 DNA: TGTGCCAGTAGTAAACCGACTAGCGGGAGCTTCGAGCAGTACTTC
D gene: TRBD1; clone size: -; V gene: TRBV2; J gene: TRBJ2-1; CDR3 protein: CASQQGSMLDEQFF; CDR3 DNA: TGTGCCAGCCAACAGGGGTCGATGTTGGATGAGCAGTTCTTC
D gene: -; clone size: -; V gene: TRBV21-1; J gene: TRBJ2-1; CDR3 protein: CASSPRPGLATGEQFF; CDR3 DNA: TGTGCCAGCAGCCCCCGACCGGGACTAGCTACTGGTGAGCAGTTCTTC
D gene: -; clone size: once; V gene: TRBV6-6; J gene: TRBJ2-7; CDR3 protein: CASSSPPDRDSYEQYF; CDR3 DNA: TGTGCCAGCAGTTCCCCGCCAGACAGGGACTCATACGAGCAGTACTTC
D gene: TRBD2; clone size: -; V gene: TRBV28; J gene: TRBJ2-3; CDR3 protein: CASSSTSPTGTSGYRYTQYF; CDR3 DNA: TGTGCCAGCAGTTCCACAAGCCCTACCGGGACTAGCGGGTATCGATATACGCAGTATTTT
D gene: -; clone size: -; V gene: TRBV15; J gene: TRBJ2-1; CDR3 protein: CATSRDGHEQFF; CDR3 DNA: TGTGCCACCAGCAGAGATGGGCATGAGCAGTTCTTC
D gene: -; clone size: -; V gene: TRBV2; J gene: TRBJ2-3; CDR3 protein: CASRERLSTDTQYF; CDR3 DNA: TGTGCCAGCAGAGAGCGCCTGAGCACAGATACGCAGTATTTT
D gene: -; clone size: -; V gene: TRBV27; J gene: TRBJ2-1; CDR3 protein: CASSLSQTGLNEQFF; CDR3 DNA: TGTGCCAGCAGTTTATCCCAGACTGGACTCAATGAGCAGTTCTTC
D gene: TRBD1; clone size: -; V gene: TRBV3-1/TRBV3-2; J gene: TRBJ1-1; CDR3 protein: CASSLGAQGTLNTEAFF; CDR3 DNA: TGTGCCAGCAGCCTCGGGGCACAGGGGACCTTGAACACTGAAGCTTTCTTT
D gene: TRBD1; clone size: -; V gene: TRBV19; J gene: TRBJ2-1; CDR3 protein: CASSQFVYPGQGPNEQFF; CDR3 DNA: TGTGCCAGTAGCCAGTTTGTCTACCCGGGACAGGGTCCCAATGAGCAGTTCTTC
D gene: TRBD1; clone size: -; V gene: TRBV19; J gene: TRBJ2-3; CDR3 protein: CASEDRSGADTQYF; CDR3 DNA: TGTGCCAGTGAGGACAGGTCGGGCGCGGATACGCAGTATTTT
D gene: -; clone size: -; V gene: TRBV7-3; J gene: TRBJ2-1; CDR3 protein: CASSYQGGDEQFF; CDR3 DNA: TGTGCCAGCAGTTACCAGGGGGGAGATGAGCAGTTCTTC
D gene: TRBD1; clone size: once; V gene: TRBV13; J gene: TRBJ2-2; CDR3 protein: CASSSRDRINTGELFF; CDR3 DNA: TGTGCCAGCAGCTCCCGGGACAGGATCAACACCGGGGAGCTGTTTTTT
D gene: TRBD1; clone size: -; V gene: TRBV20-1; J gene: TRBJ1-1; CDR3 protein: CSASMGLGTGGPQNTEAFF; CDR3 DNA: TGCAGTGCTAGTATGGGTCTTGGGACAGGGGGCCCACAGAACACTGAAGCTTTCTTT
D gene: -; clone size: once; V gene: TRBV21-1; J gene: TRBJ1-5; CDR3 protein: CASSKKISRGNQHF; CDR3 DNA: TGTGCCAGCAGCAAAAAAATCTCCAGGGGGAACCAGCATTTT
D gene: -; clone size: -; V gene: TRBV27; J gene: TRBJ2-5; CDR3 protein: CASSFGRVQGETQYF; CDR3 DNA: TGTGCCAGCAGTTTCGGCAGGGTCCAGGGAGAGACCCAGTACTTC
D gene: TRBD2; clone size: once; V gene: TRBV28; J gene: TRBJ2-1; CDR3 protein: CASSSAAGDYNEQFF; CDR3 DNA: TGTGCCAGCAGTTCAGCAGCGGGAGATTACAATGAGCAGTTCTTC
D gene: TRBD1; clone size: -; V gene: TRBV3-1/TRBV3-2; J gene: TRBJ2-1; CDR3 protein: CASSHQDRGRGNEQFF; CDR3 DNA: TGTGCCAGCAGCCACCAGGACAGGGGTAGAGGCAATGAGCAGTTCTTC
D gene: -; clone size: -; V gene: TRBV7-2; J gene: TRBJ2-1; CDR3 protein: CASSLGTGEQFF; CDR3 DNA: TGTGCCAGCAGCTTAGGTACCGGTGAGCAGTTCTTC
D gene: -; clone size: -; V gene: TRBV4-1; J gene: TRBJ2-3; CDR3 protein: CASSQEGTPSTDTQYF; CDR3 DNA: TGCGCCAGCAGCCAAGAAGGGACACCTAGCACAGATACGCAGTATTTT
D gene: -; clone size: -; V gene: TRBV21-1; J gene: TRBJ2-5; CDR3 protein: CASSKDQEETQYF; CDR3 DNA: TGTGCCAGCAGCAAAGATCAGGAAGAGACCCAGTACTTC
D gene: TRBD2; clone size: -; V gene: TRBV24-1; J gene: TRBJ2-3; CDR3 protein: CATSPSSGGARDTQYF; CDR3 DNA: TGTGCCACCAGTCCCTCTAGCGGGGGGGCTAGAGATACGCAGTATTTT
D gene: -; clone size: -; V gene: TRBV4-2; J gene: TRBJ1-1; CDR3 protein: CASSQELTGTQNTEAFF; CDR3 DNA: TGTGCCAGCAGCCAAGAACTTACCGGGACACAGAACACTGAAGCTTTCTTT
D gene: -; clone size: -; V gene: TRBV9; J gene: TRBJ1-1; CDR3 protein: CASSVDSQANTEAFF; CDR3 DNA: TGTGCCAGCAGCGTCGACAGCCAGGCTAACACTGAAGCTTTCTTT
D gene: TRBD1; clone size: -; V gene: TRBV7-2; J gene: TRBJ1-2; CDR3 protein: CASTRDRGDYGYTF; CDR3 DNA: TGTGCCAGCACAAGGGACAGGGGCGACTATGGCTACACCTTC
D gene: TRBD2; clone size: -; V gene: TRBV7-2; J gene: TRBJ2-2; CDR3 protein: CASSRGVAGTGELFF; CDR3 DNA: TGTGCCAGCAGCCGCGGGGTAGCGGGGACCGGGGAGCTGTTTTTT
D gene: -; clone size: -; V gene: TRBV5-1; J gene: TRBJ2-3; CDR3 protein: CASSSPTSTDTQYF; CDR3 DNA: TGCGCCAGCAGCTCCCCCACTAGCACAGATACGCAGTATTTT
D gene: -; clone size: once; V gene: TRBV6-5; J gene: TRBJ2-7; CDR3 protein: CASSYDRTPDYEQYF; CDR3 DNA: TGTGCCAGCAGTTACGACAGGACCCCTGACTACGAGCAGTACTTC
D gene: -; clone size: -; V gene: TRBV7-8; J gene: TRBJ2-2; CDR3 protein: CASSPGGAGTGELFF; CDR3 DNA: TGTGCCAGCAGCCCAGGAGGGGCAGGGACCGGGGAGCTGTTTTTT
D gene: -; clone size: -; V gene: TRBV12-3/TRBV12-4; J gene: TRBJ1-3; CDR3 protein: CASSTLGLNTIYF; CDR3 DNA: TGTGCCAGCAGCACCTTGGGCCTCAACACCATATATTTT
D gene: -; clone size: -; V gene: TRBV20-1; J gene: TRBJ2-7; CDR3 protein: CSARSGHEQYF; CDR3 DNA: TGCAGTGCTAGATCTGGGCACGAGCAGTACTTC
D gene: -; clone size: -; V gene: TRBV4-2; J gene: TRBJ1-2; CDR3 protein: CASSQGGGNYGYTF; CDR3 DNA: TGTGCCAGCAGCCAGGGAGGGGGGAACTATGGCTACACCTTC
D gene: TRBD2; clone size: -; V gene: TRBV3-1/TRBV3-2; J gene: TRBJ2-7; CDR3 protein: CASSQFTAGGHERYF; CDR3 DNA: TGTGCCAGCAGCCAATTCACAGCGGGAGGGCACGAGCGGTACTTC
D gene: -; clone size: once; V gene: TRBV28; J gene: TRBJ1-2; CDR3 protein: CASHIGAVDLYGYTF; CDR3 DNA: TGTGCCAGTCATATAGGGGCGGTAGATTTATATGGCTACACCTTC
D gene: -; clone size: -; V gene: TRBV28; J gene: TRBJ1-5; CDR3 protein: CASKFRGQPRPQHF; CDR3 DNA: TGTGCCAGTAAATTCCGGGGTCAACCCAGGCCCCAGCATTTT
D gene: -; clone size: -; V gene: TRBV9; J gene: TRBJ1-1; CDR3 protein: CASSATVMNTEAFF; CDR3 DNA: TGTGCCAGCAGCGCGACAGTTATGAACACTGAAGCTTTCTTT
D gene: TRBD2; clone size: -; V gene: TRBV27; J gene: TRBJ2-7; CDR3 protein: CASSLTSGNYEQYF; CDR3 DNA: TGTGCCAGCAGTTTAACTAGCGGGAACTACGAGCAGTACTTC